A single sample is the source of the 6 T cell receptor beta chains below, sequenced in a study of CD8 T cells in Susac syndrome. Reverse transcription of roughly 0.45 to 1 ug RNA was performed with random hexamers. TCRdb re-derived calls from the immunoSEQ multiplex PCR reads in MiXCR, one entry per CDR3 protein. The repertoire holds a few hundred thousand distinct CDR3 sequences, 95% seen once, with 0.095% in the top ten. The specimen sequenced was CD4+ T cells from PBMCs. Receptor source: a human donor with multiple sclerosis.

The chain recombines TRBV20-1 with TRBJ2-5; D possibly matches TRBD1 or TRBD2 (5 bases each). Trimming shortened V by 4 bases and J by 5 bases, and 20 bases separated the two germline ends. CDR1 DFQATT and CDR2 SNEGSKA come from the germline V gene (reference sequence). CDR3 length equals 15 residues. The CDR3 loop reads CSATEPKGRAETQYF. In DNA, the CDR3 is TGCAGTGCTACCGAACCAAAGGGGAGAGCTGAGACCCAGTACTTC.

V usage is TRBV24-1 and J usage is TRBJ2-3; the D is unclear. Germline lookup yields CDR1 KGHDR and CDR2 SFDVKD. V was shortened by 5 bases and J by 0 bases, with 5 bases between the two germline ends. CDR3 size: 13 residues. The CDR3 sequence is CATSAHSTDTQYF. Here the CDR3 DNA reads TGTGCCACCAGTGCTCACAGCACAGATACGCAGTATTTT.

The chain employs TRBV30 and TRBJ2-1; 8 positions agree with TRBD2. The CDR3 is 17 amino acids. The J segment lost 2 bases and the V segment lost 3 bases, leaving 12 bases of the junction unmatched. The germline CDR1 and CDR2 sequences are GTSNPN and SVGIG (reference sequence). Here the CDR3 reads CAWRRTSGTITYNEQFF. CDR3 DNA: TGTGCCTGGAGGCGAACTAGCGGAACTATCACCTACAATGAGCAGTTCTTC.

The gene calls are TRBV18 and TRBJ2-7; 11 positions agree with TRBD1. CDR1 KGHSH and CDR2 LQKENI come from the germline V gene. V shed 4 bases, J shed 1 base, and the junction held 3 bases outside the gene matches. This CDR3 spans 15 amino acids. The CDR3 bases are TGTGCCAGCTCACAGGGGACAGGGGGTTCCTACGAGCAGTACTTC. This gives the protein CASSQGTGGSYEQYF.

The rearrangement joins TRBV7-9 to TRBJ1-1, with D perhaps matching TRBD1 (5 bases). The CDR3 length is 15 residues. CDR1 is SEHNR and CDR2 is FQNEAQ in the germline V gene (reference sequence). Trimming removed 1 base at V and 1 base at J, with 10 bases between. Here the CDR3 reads CASSLGSQENTEAFF. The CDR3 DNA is TGTGCCAGCAGCTTAGGTTCACAGGAGAACACTGAAGCTTTCTTT.

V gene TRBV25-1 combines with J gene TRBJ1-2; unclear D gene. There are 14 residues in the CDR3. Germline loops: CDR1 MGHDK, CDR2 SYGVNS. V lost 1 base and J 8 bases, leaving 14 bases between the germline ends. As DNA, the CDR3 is TGTGCCAGCAGTGAATTGGGGAGGGTAGGCGGCTACACCTTC. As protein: CASSELGRVGGYTF.